The 15 T cell receptor beta chains presented below share a single source sample, sequenced in a study of blood T cell repertoires in COVID-19 (dated by TCRdb to 2020 to 2022). The library was made by the immunoSEQ multiplex PCR assay. This immuneACCESS table, as held by TCRdb, lists in-frame sequences with V and J called but not all clones. Of the missing ones, under half trace to an unresolved V gene in checked studies; the others have no known cause. Across this sample there are 430,000 or so clones, with 70% to 90% seen only once. More than 0.7% of the sample is held by the ten biggest clonotypes. Sequencing was carried out using peripheral blood. Receptors originate from a man aged 18 to 30 with COVID-19, enrolled during active disease.

The chain employs TRBV5-4 and TRBJ2-3, with 9 nucleotides matching TRBD2. CDR1 is SGHNT, CDR2 YYREEE, per germline (reference sequence). The CDR3 is made up of 14 amino acids. The junction had 5 bases not matched to a gene; V was cut back by 4 bases and J by 5 bases. The CDR3 DNA follows: TGTGCCAGCAGCGACCCGACTAGCGGAGATACGCAGTATTTT. Its protein is CASSDPTSGDTQYF.

The chain combines TRBV19 with TRBJ2-2; D is unresolved. The CDR3 is 14 residues long. Trimming cost V 3 bases and J 6 bases, with 11 bases left between them. Germline V gives CDR1 LNHDA, CDR2 SQIVND (reference sequence). Here the CDR3 DNA reads TGTGCCAGTAGTATGAACCCTAGGTCCGGGGAGCTGTTTTTT. Its protein product is CASSMNPRSGELFF.

The chain combines TRBV6-2 or TRBV6-3 with TRBJ2-1; no firm D call. The ends were cut back, 4 bases at V and 1 base at J, with 8 bases in the middle. This CDR3 is 14 amino acids long. Germline V gene data show CDR1 as MNHEY and CDR2 as SVGEGT. The CDR3 nucleotides are TGTGCCAGCAGTTCGTATAGATCCTACAATGAGCAGTTCTTC. Translated, it gives CASSSYRSYNEQFF.

CDR3 sequence reads: CASTNSGQGYYGYTF. The CDR3 DNA reads TGTGCCAGCACAAACTCCGGACAGGGATACTATGGCTACACCTTC. The V gene is TRBV19, the J gene TRBJ1-2; the match to TRBD1 covers 8 bases. Germline CDR1 is LNHDA and CDR2 is SQIVND (reference sequence). The CDR3 has 15 amino acids. The J segment lost 3 bases and the V segment lost 9 bases, leaving 12 bases of the junction unmatched.

The chain carries TRBV27 and TRBJ2-1, with 14 bases matching TRBD2. V gave up 7 bases and J gave up 5 bases; unmatched junction bases: 4. CDR3 length: 15 amino acids. Germline CDR1 reads MNHEY; CDR2 reads SMNVEV (reference sequence). In nucleotides, the CDR3 is TGTGCCAGCATTGGGGGACTAGCGGGGGACAATGAGCAGTTCTTC. It specifies CASIGGLAGDNEQFF.

The V gene is TRBV2, the J gene TRBJ2-1; the D gene is possibly TRBD2 (5 bases). This CDR3 region has 12 residues. The V end lost 7 bases, the J end lost 10 bases, and 14 bases lay between the germline ends. CDR1 and CDR2 from the germline V gene are SNHLY and FYNNEI. In nucleotides, the CDR3 is TGTGCCAGCACGAGGTTGGAGGAAGAGCAGTTCTTC. Translation: CASTRLEEEQFF. The full variable domain, with the rest looked up from reference TRBV2 and TRBJ2-1, is EPEVTQTPSHQVTQMGQEVILRCVPISNHLYFYWYRQILGQKVEFLVSFYNNEISEKSEIFDDQFSVERPDGSNFTLKIRSTKLEDSAMYFCASTRLEEEQFFGPGTRLTVL.

The chain couples TRBV5-5 to TRBJ2-6; D remains unclear. CDR3 length: 15 amino acids. Germline V lookup: CDR1 SGHKS, CDR2 YYEKEE (reference sequence). Trimming pared 5 bases from V and 4 bases from J, leaving 13 bases between. CDR3 nucleotides: TGTGCCAGCAGATCTCAGTGGTGGGGGGCCAACGTCCTGACTTTC. The encoded protein is CASRSQWWGANVLTF. Full variable domain (remainder filled in from reference TRBV5-5 and TRBJ2-6): DAGVTQSPTHLIKTRGQQVTLRCSPISGHKSVSWYQQVLGQGPQFIFQYYEKEERGRGNFPDRFSARQFPNYSSELNVNALLLGDSALYLCASRSQWWGANVLTFGAGSRLTVL.

This clone has only one observation. The chain has TRBV7-6 and TRBJ1-3; 7 bases align to TRBD1. V trimming: 5 bases; J trimming: 3 bases; junction bases outside the gene matches: 10. This CDR3 has 16 residues. Germline V lookup: CDR1 SGHVS, CDR2 FNYEAQ. The CDR3 sequence is CASSPRQGTYGNTIYF. CDR3 sequence (DNA): TGTGCCAGCAGCCCGCGACAGGGAACTTATGGAAACACCATATATTTT.

About this clone itself: One end of the junction is discordant with germline, which a read error may explain. The CDR3 DNA reads TGTGCCAGCACTCCGCCCGGGACAGGGGACGCCAACTTC. It yields the protein CASTPPGTGDANF. The chain has TRBV27 and TRBJ2-4, with 10 positions matching TRBD1. This CDR3 has 13 residues. CDR1 is MNHEY, CDR2 SMNVEV, per germline (reference sequence).

The chain joins TRBV7-9 to TRBJ2-7, with 7 bases identical to TRBD2. The CDR3 contains 18 residues. CDR1 SEHNR and CDR2 FQNEAQ come from the germline V gene (reference sequence). Germline trimming cut 5 bases from V and 2 bases from J; bases unmatched to any gene: 18. The CDR3: CASSPQRTGGSRTYEQYF. The DNA of the CDR3 is TGTGCCAGCAGCCCCCAACGGACCGGGGGGAGTCGGACCTACGAGCAGTACTTC.

The J gene is TRBJ1-2, the V gene TRBV10-3; 7 positions match TRBD1. Looked up from germline, CDR1 is ENHRY and CDR2 is SYGVKD. Trimming at V came to 4 bases and at J to 4 bases, leaving 9 bases not matched to a gene. This CDR3 spans 15 amino acids. CDR3 bases: TGTGCCATCAGTGGCCGACAGGGCTTGTTCTATGGCTACACCTTC. The encoded protein is CAISGRQGLFYGYTF.

This chain uses TRBV4-2 with TRBJ2-7, with D tentatively TRBD2 (6 bases). The V and J ends lost 0 bases and 6 bases respectively, with 21 bases between them. There are 17 residues in the CDR3. Germline CDR1 and CDR2: LGHNA and YNFKEQ. This CDR3 reads CASSQDTGLLGYSEQYF. For the CDR3, the DNA is TGTGCCAGCAGCCAAGATACGGGACTCCTCGGGTATAGCGAGCAGTACTTC.

Comments on this clone: The sample holds other DNA sequences that translate to the same CDR3. The chain links TRBV5-1 to TRBJ2-3, with 8 bases matching TRBD2. V lost 4 bases, J lost 2 bases, and 3 bases stayed unmatched. From germline, CDR1 is SGHRS and CDR2 YFSETQ. The length of the CDR3 is 14 residues. For the CDR3, the DNA is TGCGCCAGCAGCCTAGCGGGCTCCACAGATACGCAGTATTTT. Protein sequence: CASSLAGSTDTQYF.

The CDR3 is CASRKGLAMSGGELFF. In nucleotides, the CDR3 is TGTGCCAGTAGAAAAGGGCTAGCAATGAGTGGCGGGGAGCTGTTTTTT. This chain joins TRBV19 and TRBJ2-2; maybe TRBD2 (5 bases). The CDR3 loop spans 16 amino acids. CDR1 and CDR2 (germline): LNHDA, SQIVND (reference sequence). V was shortened by 6 bases and J by 7 bases, with 21 bases between the two germline ends.

The chain couples TRBV19 to TRBJ2-5; 8 bases map to TRBD2. This CDR3 spans 15 amino acids. Losses at the gene ends were 7 bases for V and 2 bases for J; bases not matched to a gene: 9. CDR1 and CDR2 from the germline V gene are LNHDA and SQIVND (reference sequence). The CDR3: CASMPVAGLQETQYF. As DNA, the CDR3 is TGTGCCAGTATGCCGGTAGCGGGACTTCAAGAGACCCAGTACTTC.